One T cell receptor (beta chain) is described in this entry. This clone was found a few times. The antigen it binds to is not known. There are no base qualities to consult, and no much larger clone falls within one base. A single peripheral blood draw of around 120 mL on average was collected from each donor into heparinised tubes. Using a panel that included CD45RO, CCR7, CD25, CD127, CD95 and CD27, naive, central memory, regulatory and stem cell-like memory CD4+ T cells were sorted on a BD FACSAria II. A purity above 98% was achieved for all sorted populations. PBMCs were isolated right away by Lymphoprep density gradient centrifugation and were stained directly, without culture. So that batch effects would be minimized, each experiment stained and sorted samples in pairs, pairing one healthy donor with one patient. This sample was taken from a study of beta chain features in type 1 diabetes (dated by TCRdb to between 2018 and 2020). Study-wide context: Mean age, gender distribution, total cell number and subset yield did not differ between patients and healthy donors. A total of some 110 million sorted cells were examined across all samples, and a strong correlation was observed between cell number per subset and RNA yield. In the study, recently diagnosed type 1 diabetes patients and matched healthy donors were compared on the TCRB repertoires of their sorted circulating CD4+ T cell subsets. Whereas all 30 or so donors provided naive and central memory subsets, regulatory and stem cell-like memory subsets were isolated from just 8 patients and about 8 healthy donors. Overall study results and their limits: Because small numbers of individuals were included in the HLA sub-analyses, any influence of HLA type on TCRB rearrangement was left unresolved. Shorter templates might be favored by PCR, yet because patient and control samples were amplified and corrected together, any such skew would affect both groups equally. Fewer insertions and more nucleotide deletions at VDJ recombination sites were observed in patients with type 1 diabetes, implying thymic rearrangement abnormalities. Because cDNA was sequenced instead of genomic DNA, activated cells with high expression could be over-represented, although the groups did not differ in activation or CD3 levels. Naive, central memory and regulatory TCRB repertoires appeared more similar among patients than among healthy donors. Type 1 diabetes patients showed a moderate but significant shortening of TCRB CDR3 length in all four CD4+ subsets.

All of the isolated RNA was reverse transcribed with the High Capacity cDNA Reverse Transcription Kit, so expressed TCRB transcripts were sequenced. Deep immunoSEQ sequencing was performed on naive, central memory and regulatory T cell samples, with an average of about 3.6 million total reads per sample. Sorted cells were lysed in RLT buffer, and RNA was extracted using DNase-treated RNeasy Micro or Mini kits according to cell number. Each cell subset was processed on its own to prevent cross-contamination, while patient and healthy donor samples were processed together. The immunoSEQ multiplex PCR was used to amplify TCRB sequences from cDNA, yielding 87-bp fragments that span the CDR3 region. Amplicons were sequenced on the Illumina HiSeq platform. Concerning the study's data processing: Synthetic template baselines were used to correct PCR bias computationally, reads within Hamming distance 2 were collapsed, and singletons that could not be merged were discarded. Reads were aligned against IMGT so that V, D and J genes, CDR3 length and insertions or deletions at six rearrangement sites could be assigned. Clonotype counts were normalized to sorted cell number within each subset before computing true diversity and Gini coefficients with the tcR R package. The overlap coefficient, calculated on TCRB nucleotide sequences, was used to measure repertoire sharing. This is the immuneACCESS table as TCRdb keeps it, with only in-frame sequences that have V and J called. A part of the clones is gone; compared with another copy, unresolved V genes explain less than half, and the rest is unexplained. The DNA gave D and trimming, while V, J and clone size come from that table. The sample yields about 160,000 clones; 6.5% to 8.5% were counted once. Of the sample, roughly 0.5% falls within the top ten clones.

As encoded in the germline V gene, CDR1 is SNHLY while CDR2 is FYNNEI. The CDR3 spans 14 residues, from the cysteine through the phenylalanine. Only the CDR3 DNA is retained, 42 bases long and in frame from the first base. Trimming removed 4 bases from V and 5 bases from J; the gene matches leave 5 bases unexplained. The sequencing sample was made of central memory CD4+ T cells from blood. The TCR originated in a man aged 18 to 30 with type 1 diabetes. The rearrangement joined TRBV2 to TRBJ1-1, with 9 bases in between that match TRBD1. The CDR3: CASSVQGAGTEAFF. The DNA sequence follows: TGTGCCAGCAGTGTACAGGGGGCGGGGACTGAAGCTTTCTTT. The CDR3 plus the reference TRBV2 and TRBJ1-1 genes for the other parts give the full variable domain: EPEVTQTPSHQVTQMGQEVILRCVPISNHLYFYWYRQILGQKVEFLVSFYNNEISEKSEIFDDQFSVERPDGSNFTLKIRSTKLEDSAMYFCASSVQGAGTEAFFGQGTRLTVV.